A selection of T cell receptor beta chains follows, all from one sample in a study of blood T cells in healthy people across ages. TCRdb ran MiXCR on the 5' RACE reads and lists one entry per CDR3 protein. The data contain nearly 800,000 distinct CDR3 sequences, roughly three fifths of them singletons. Sequenced input: blood. The receptors were gathered from a man between 35 and 55 years old in good health. Both conserved end residues are part of each CDR3. The order of the fields is J gene, clone size, V gene, D gene, CDR3 DNA, CDR3 protein. A D gene is named only where the DNA matches it firmly. Clone size is given for some rows only: seen once, a few or many times, or a class if the clone is expanded.

TRBJ2-4,few,TRBV28,TRBD2,TGTGCCAGCAGTTTTGGCCTAGCGGGAGGTATTGCCAAAAACATTCAGTACTTC,CASSFGLAGGIAKNIQYF
TRBJ2-3,-,TRBV6-5,-,TGTGCCAGCAGTCCTACCCAAGATACGCAGTATTTT,CASSPTQDTQYF
TRBJ2-1,-,TRBV12-3/TRBV12-4,-,TGTGCCAGCAGTTTAGCGGCAGCCCCTGAGCAGTTCTTC,CASSLAAAPEQFF
TRBJ2-3,-,TRBV27,TRBD2,TGTGCCAGCAGCGTGTACCGCGGGGGGATGTCAGATACGCAGTATTTT,CASSVYRGGMSDTQYF
TRBJ1-2,many,TRBV11-2,-,TGTGCCAGCAGCTTAGATCTGGCAGGGGTCGATGGCTACACCTTC,CASSLDLAGVDGYTF
TRBJ2-3,few,TRBV27,TRBD2,TGTGCCAGCAGTTTATACTTTAGCGGGGGGACGAGCACAGATACGCAGTATTTT,CASSLYFSGGTSTDTQYF
TRBJ2-6,-,TRBV6-5,TRBD1,TGTGCCAGCAGTTACACGGGACAGGGGACTGGGGCCAACGTCCTGACTTTC,CASSYTGQGTGANVLTF
TRBJ1-6,few,TRBV12-3/TRBV12-4,TRBD1,TGTGCCAGCAGTTTAAGGACAGGGAATTCACCCCTCCACTTT,CASSLRTGNSPLHF
TRBJ2-1,-,TRBV6-6,TRBD2,TGTGCCAGCAGCTTCATAGCGGGAGGGGGGAATGAGCAGTTCTTC,CASSFIAGGGNEQFF
TRBJ2-7,-,TRBV29-1,-,TGCAGCGTTTTTGGGGGAGACGGTTCAAACTCCTACGAGCAGTACTTC,CSVFGGDGSNSYEQYF
TRBJ1-4,few,TRBV12-3/TRBV12-4,TRBD1,TGTGCCAGCAGCGTTCGGGACAGCCCAAAACTGTTTTTT,CASSVRDSPKLFF